Listed below are T cell receptor beta chains from one sample, sequenced in a study of CD4 T cells in relation to SARS-CoV-2 and coronaviruses. The data were produced by immunoSEQ multiplex PCR, yet TCRdb's version contains in-frame clones alone and is incomplete. The data show just over 35,000 clones, around 83% seen once. Antigens of these TCRs are unknown. The sample was naive CD4+ T cells from PBMCs, cultured in vitro. All receptors come from an adult with COVID-19. CDR3s include the opening cysteine and the closing phenylalanine or tryptophan. The order of the fields is V gene, clone size, D gene, J gene, CDR3 DNA, CDR3 protein. A D gene is named only where the DNA matches it firmly. The listing skips clone size in some rows; elsewhere it reads once, few, many or a size class.

TRBV6-4	.	.	TRBJ1-4	TGTGCCAGCAGTGATCCCCCTAGCGGGGGGTCTAATGAAAAACTGTTTTTT	CASSDPPSGGSNEKLFF
TRBV29-1	.	TRBD2	TRBJ2-2	TGCAGCGTTGGGACTAGCGGGAGAAACCGGGAGCTGTTTTTT	CSVGTSGRNRELFF
TRBV11-3	.	.	TRBJ2-3	TGTGCCAGCAGCTTAGAGGGCCTCGGCACAGATACGCAGTATTTT	CASSLEGLGTDTQYF
TRBV2	once	.	TRBJ1-1	TGTGCCAGCAGTGCTGAAGCTTTCTTT	CASSAEAFF
TRBV2	.	TRBD2	TRBJ2-7	TGTGCCAGCAGTTTAGCGGGAGGGCCAAACTACGAGCAGTACTTC	CASSLAGGPNYEQYF
TRBV2	.	TRBD1	TRBJ1-5	TGTGCCAGCAAATCCCCAACAGGGGGCAATCAGCCCCAGCATTTT	CASKSPTGGNQPQHF
TRBV15	.	.	TRBJ1-6	TGTGCCACCAGCAGGACGTCGGTTGTGCGGGGACTGTATAATTCACCCCTCCACTTT	CATSRTSVVRGLYNSPLHF
TRBV9	.	.	TRBJ2-2	TGTGCCAGCAGCGCCTTAACACCCAACACCGGGGAGCTGTTTTTT	CASSALTPNTGELFF
TRBV29-1	.	.	TRBJ2-5	TGCAGCGTTTCCTTTGGCGGGACGGAGACCCAGTACTTC	CSVSFGGTETQYF
TRBV7-2	.	TRBD2	TRBJ2-7	TGTGCCAGCCAGACGACTAGCGGCCCCTACGAGCAGTACTTC	CASQTTSGPYEQYF
TRBV7-3	.	TRBD2	TRBJ2-2	TGTGCCAGCAGCCGCGGGAGGAAGGGTGGGACCGGGGAGCTGTTTTTT	CASSRGRKGGTGELFF
TRBV5-5	.	TRBD1	TRBJ1-1	TGTGCCAGCAGCTCCCCCTATACGGACAGGTGGGGAGGAGAAGCTTTCTTT	CASSSPYTDRWGGEAFF
TRBV25-1	.	.	TRBJ1-1	TGTGCCAGCAGTGAATGGGGCAACACTGAAGCTTTCTTT	CASSEWGNTEAFF
TRBV2	.	TRBD2	TRBJ2-5	TGTGCCAGCAGTGACGACCTAGCGGGAGGCTCTGAGACCCAGTACTTC	CASSDDLAGGSETQYF
TRBV10-1	.	TRBD1	TRBJ2-1	TGCGCCAGCAAAGCGACAGGGGGCGATCGGTACAATGAGCAGTTCTTC	CASKATGGDRYNEQFF
TRBV4-1	.	TRBD1	TRBJ2-3	TGCGCCAGCAGCCAATCGGGGACAGGGAGCACAGATACGCAGTATTTT	CASSQSGTGSTDTQYF
TRBV2	.	.	TRBJ1-2	TGTGCCAGCAGCCTGGGGGGAGACTTCTATGGCTACACCTTC	CASSLGGDFYGYTF
TRBV2	.	.	TRBJ2-1	TGTGCCAGCAGTGGAGAGGAATTGACCGGGAGCTCCTACAATGAGCAGTTCTTC	CASSGEELTGSSYNEQFF
TRBV4-1	.	TRBD2	TRBJ2-5	TGCGCCAGCAGCCAAGGGGGAGGGCGTTTACATCTCCAAGAGACCCAGTACTTC	CASSQGGGRLHLQETQYF
TRBV6-5	.	.	TRBJ2-3	TGTGCCAGCAGCGAGATTAGAGCAGATACGCAGTATTTT	CASSEIRADTQYF
TRBV6-2/TRBV6-3	.	.	TRBJ2-3	TGTGCCAGCAGTTACTCGAGTGAGGGAGATACGCAGTATTTT	CASSYSSEGDTQYF
TRBV7-2	.	.	TRBJ2-4	TGTGCCAGCAGCTTAGACAGCGCTAGGAACATTCAGTACTTC	CASSLDSARNIQYF
TRBV9	.	.	TRBJ2-7	TGTGCCAGCAGCTCACGGACCGATGGATACGAGCAGTACTTC	CASSSRTDGYEQYF
TRBV10-3	.	TRBD1	TRBJ2-3	TGTGCCATCAAGAAGGACAGGGGGCCAGATACGCAGTATTTT	CAIKKDRGPDTQYF
TRBV10-3	.	TRBD1	TRBJ1-6	TGTGCCATCAGTACACCGACAGGGGGCTACGATTCACCCCTCCACTTT	CAISTPTGGYDSPLHF
TRBV7-3	once	.	TRBJ2-3	TGTGCCAGCAGCTTGACAGGTCCAGATACGCAGTATTTT	CASSLTGPDTQYF
TRBV15	.	.	TRBJ1-5	TGTGCCACCAGCAGAATAGGTGGTGGCAATCAGCCCCAGCATTTT	CATSRIGGGNQPQHF
TRBV2	.	.	TRBJ2-6	TGTGCCAGCAGTGGACTGCCTGGGGCCAACGTCCTGACTTTC	CASSGLPGANVLTF
TRBV29-1	.	.	TRBJ2-1	TGCAGCGTTGGGGAGGACTTTTACAATGAGCAGTTCTTC	CSVGEDFYNEQFF
TRBV18	once	TRBD2	TRBJ2-3	TGTGCCAGCTCCCCACAAGCGGGGAGGGCAGATACGCAGTATTTT	CASSPQAGRADTQYF
TRBV25-1	.	.	TRBJ2-3	TGTGCCAGCAGTGAATCCCTGGGAACCACAGATACGCAGTATTTT	CASSESLGTTDTQYF
TRBV3-1/TRBV3-2	.	.	TRBJ1-3	TGTGTCAGCAGCCCCCAGGGCTCTGGAAACACCATATATTTT	CVSSPQGSGNTIYF
TRBV2	.	.	TRBJ1-2	TGTGCCAGCAGCCTCGCAGGGTTCTATGGCTACACCTTC	CASSLAGFYGYTF
TRBV19	.	TRBD1	TRBJ1-6	TGTGCCAGTCGATCCGGGACAGTCGATTCACCCCTCCACTTT	CASRSGTVDSPLHF
TRBV2	few	TRBD1	TRBJ1-1	TGTGCCAGCAGACAGGGGGCGACCACTGAAGCTTTCTTT	CASRQGATTEAFF
TRBV6-2/TRBV6-3	.	.	TRBJ2-6	TGTGCCAGCAGTTACTCTGAAGGGTCTGGGGCCAACGTCCTGACTTTC	CASSYSEGSGANVLTF
TRBV6-5	.	TRBD2	TRBJ2-5	TGTGCCAGCAGTTACCGGGGGGTTGTGGGGACCCAGTACTTC	CASSYRGVVGTQYF
TRBV6-5	.	.	TRBJ2-7	TGTGCCAGCACCGGAGGCGGGACAGCTCCCTACGAGCAGTACTTC	CASTGGGTAPYEQYF
TRBV5-5	once	.	TRBJ2-2	TGTGCCAGCAGCTTGCTGAGCCAGTCGAACACCGGGGAGCTGTTTTTT	CASSLLSQSNTGELFF
TRBV25-1	.	.	TRBJ1-2	TGTGCCAGCAGTGAGGCAGGGGTATATGGCTACACCTTC	CASSEAGVYGYTF
TRBV15	medium-sized	TRBD2	TRBJ2-5	TGTGCCACCAGCGACGTGGGGGGGGAGACCCAGTACTTC	CATSDVGGETQYF